This T cell receptor (beta chain) was profiled in a study of beta chain features in type 1 diabetes. Across the whole study: The number of sorted cells examined across all samples was 107,917,701.

The sequenced template was cDNA made from the entire isolated RNA. The assay was immunoSEQ multiplex PCR, and TCRdb's table has in-frame clones only and misses some. The table has approximately 160,000 clones, around 10% seen once. Concerning this clone itself: Its antigen is unknown.

Study-wide points: A moderate, significant TCRB CDR3 shortening appeared in type 1 diabetes across four CD4+ subsets.

CD45RO/CCR7/CD25/CD127/CD95/CD27 staining was used to isolate CD4+ naive, central memory, regulatory and stem cell-like memory cells by sorting. The CDR3 is made up of 15 amino acids. V lost 5 bases, J lost 2 bases, and 15 bases lay in between. In germline, CDR1 is SGHRS, CDR2 YFSETQ. This TCR derives from a man under 40 with type 1 diabetes. The sample taken for sequencing was central memory CD4+ T cells from blood. The chain links TRBV5-1 to TRBJ2-3; D unclear. CDR3 loop: CASRESAVFTDTQYF. The CDR3 DNA follows: TGCGCCAGCAGAGAATCGGCGGTCTTCACAGATACGCAGTATTTT.